This entry concerns a single TCR beta chain. This entry comes from a study of blood T cell repertoires in COVID-19. In the study overall: The study drew acute and convalescent COVID-19 samples from the United States, Italy and Spain.

This CDR3 spans 14 amino acids. Germline CDR1 DFQATT, CDR2 SNEGSKA (reference sequence). The germline V and J ends were trimmed by 3 bases and 7 bases, with 16 bases remaining between them. Assay used: immunoSEQ multiplex PCR; TCRdb lists only in-frame clones, some missing. The sample lists approximately 110,000 clones, 85% occurring once. The sample comprised peripheral blood. The chain combines TRBV20-1 with TRBJ1-5; D may be TRBD1 (6 bases). This receptor was taken from a man in his forties or fifties with acute or convalescent COVID-19. CDR3 loop: CSASINRVGQPQHF. For the CDR3, the DNA is TGCAGTGCTAGTATAAACAGGGTGGGCCAGCCCCAGCATTTT.